Below are 9 T cell receptor beta chains sequenced from a single sample in a study of T cells in Graves' hyperthyroidism and ophthalmopathy. Authors of the study amplified TCR beta CDR3 regions from RNA transcripts. An initial round of RT-PCR targeting the TCR CDR3 relied on the HTBI primer set. TCRdb re-called the multiplex PCR reads through MiXCR, storing one row per CDR3 protein. The sample lists about 480,000 distinct CDR3 sequences; about 15% were seen once. Sequencing was carried out using blood. Every receptor here comes from a woman aged 18-30 years with Graves' hyperthyroidism.

This clonotype was seen ten or more times. The CDR3 nucleotides read TGTGCCAGCAGCTTGGTCACCGACGGGACAGGGAAAGGGACCCAGTACTTC. Translated: CASSLVTDGTGKGTQYF. The chain links TRBV5-6 to TRBJ2-5; 9 bases are a match to TRBD1. The V gene end was trimmed by 0 bases and the J gene end by 7 bases; junction bases not matched to a gene: 13. The CDR3 runs to 17 residues. Per the germline V gene, CDR1 is SGHDT and CDR2 is YYEEEE.

There are many counts of this clonotype. This rearrangement joins TRBV7-9 to TRBJ2-3; D ambiguous. V lost 5 bases, J lost 2 bases, and 5 bases lay in between. Germline values: CDR1 SEHNR, CDR2 FQNEAQ (reference sequence). The CDR3 is made up of 12 amino acids. As DNA, the CDR3 is TGTGCCAGCAGCCTACCCACAGATACGCAGTATTTT. Residues: CASSLPTDTQYF.

V gene TRBV18 combines with J gene TRBJ1-6, with TRBD1 matching over 7 bases. This CDR3 has 15 amino acids. V shed 3 bases and J 8 bases; nucleotides not matched to a gene: 7. Per the germline V gene, CDR1 is KGHSH and CDR2 is LQKENI. CDR3 region: CASSPQTGQDSPLHF. CDR3 bases: TGTGCCAGCTCACCGCAGACAGGGCAGGATTCACCCCTCCACTTT.

V and J are TRBV6-1 and TRBJ2-7; 12 bases map to TRBD2. From germline, CDR1 is MNHNS and CDR2 SASEGT. The junction had 13 bases not matched to a gene; V was cut back by 6 bases and J by 7 bases. This CDR3 contains 16 residues. For the CDR3, the DNA is TGTGCCAGCAGCCCTTCTAGCGGGAGGGCCCGAGGTGAGCAGTACTTC. This translates into CASSPSSGRARGEQYF.

This clonotype was found many times. This chain links TRBV7-3 with TRBJ2-3; D may match TRBD1 or TRBD2 (5 bases each). Trimming stripped 5 bases from V and 0 bases from J, with 12 bases between. CDR3 length: 15 residues. Germline CDR1 is SGHTA and CDR2 is FQGTGA. The CDR3 reads CASSPLGRSTDTQYF. Written as DNA, the CDR3 is TGTGCCAGCAGCCCCCTGGGACGTAGCACAGATACGCAGTATTTT.

This clonotype came up many times. V usage is TRBV10-3 and J usage is TRBJ1-2; no clear D gene. Trimming shortened V by 4 bases and J by 2 bases, and 11 bases separated the two germline ends. The CDR3 runs to 14 residues. Germline V gene data show CDR1 as ENHRY and CDR2 as SYGVKD. The CDR3 loop is CAISVAAENYGYTF. The DNA for the CDR3 is TGTGCCATCAGTGTGGCGGCAGAGAACTATGGCTACACCTTC.

This clonotype was recorded at least ten times. The chain employs TRBV9 and TRBJ1-1, with a weak D call TRBD1 (6 bases). The ends were cut back, 0 bases at V and 6 bases at J, with 9 bases in the middle. The CDR3 has 13 residues. Germline values: CDR1 SGDLS, CDR2 YYNGEE. The DNA of the CDR3 is TGTGCCAGCAGCGTAGAGGAGGGGGCTGAAGCTTTCTTT. Translated, it gives CASSVEEGAEAFF. Filled out from reference TRBV9 and TRBJ1-1, the complete variable domain reads DSGVTQTPKHLITATGQRVTLRCSPRSGDLSVYWYQQSLDQGLQFLIQYYNGEERAKGNILERFSAQQFPDLHSELNLSSLELGDSALYFCASSVEEGAEAFFGQGTRLTVV.

The chain has TRBV7-8 and TRBJ1-5, with D unresolved. Trimming stripped 5 bases from V and 6 bases from J, with 11 bases between. The CDR3 is made up of 13 amino acids. Germline CDR1 and CDR2: SGHVS and FQNEAQ. The DNA of the CDR3 is TGTGCCAGCAGCCTTCAGGACGGTCAGCCCCAGCATTTT. Its translation is CASSLQDGQPQHF.

The sample holds many counts of this clonotype. This sequence joins TRBV6-2 or TRBV6-3 and TRBJ1-5; 9 bases fit TRBD1. V was pared by 0 bases and J by 5 bases, with 14 bases of the junction left unmatched. This CDR3 comprises 19 residues. Germline loops: CDR1 MNHEY, CDR2 SVGEGT. CDR3 nucleotides: TGTGCCAGCAGTTACTCGGATTTGGTGGGACAGGGTCATTATCAGCCCCAGCATTTT. This translates into CASSYSDLVGQGHYQPQHF.